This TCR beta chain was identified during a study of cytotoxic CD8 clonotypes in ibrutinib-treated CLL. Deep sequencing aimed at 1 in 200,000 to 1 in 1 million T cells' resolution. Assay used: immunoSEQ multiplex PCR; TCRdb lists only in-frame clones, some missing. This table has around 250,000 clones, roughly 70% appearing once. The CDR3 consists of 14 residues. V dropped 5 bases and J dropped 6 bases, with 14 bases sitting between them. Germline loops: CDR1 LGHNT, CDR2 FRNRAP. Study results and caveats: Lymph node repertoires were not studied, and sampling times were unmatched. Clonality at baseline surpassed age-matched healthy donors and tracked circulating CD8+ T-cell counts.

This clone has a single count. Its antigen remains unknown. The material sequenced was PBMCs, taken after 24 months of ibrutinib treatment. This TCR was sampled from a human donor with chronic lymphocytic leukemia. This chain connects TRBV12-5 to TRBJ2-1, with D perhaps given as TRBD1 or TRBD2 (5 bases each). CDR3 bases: TGTGCTAGTGGTAACGCTTCAGGGACCAATGAGCAGTTCTTC. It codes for CASGNASGTNEQFF.